This TCR beta chain originates from a study of T cells after yellow fever vaccination. About the research overall: Where fractions had low cell numbers, libraries were prepared from them with the SMART-Seq v4 Ultra Low Input RNA kit.

V was cut by 5 bases and J by 3 bases, with 10 bases left in between. Germline V lookup: CDR1 SGHTA, CDR2 FQGNSA. The CDR3 totals 13 residues. This clonotype was observed a few times. The authors made TCR cDNA by 5'RACE template switching, adding a universal primer site and UMIs. TCRdb re-derived calls from the 5' RACE reads in MiXCR, one entry per CDR3 protein. The sample has almost 600,000 distinct CDR3 sequences, roughly 13% seen once. This receptor was obtained from a man aged 25 to 40 who received the YFV17D yellow fever vaccine. Specimen: PBMCs, collected on the day of the yellow fever booster vaccination. The rearrangement uses TRBV7-2 and TRBJ1-1, with a possible D match to TRBD1 (6 bases). The CDR3 region is CASSPGQYTEAFF. CDR3 DNA sequence: TGTGCCAGCAGCCCCGGACAGTACACTGAAGCTTTCTTT.